This T cell receptor beta chain was captured in a study of Tregs in tolerant kidney transplant recipients. Across the whole study: Recipients received nonmyeloablative bone marrow transplants from related graft donors, with transient mixed chimerism. Whole-study results and caveats: Findings come from small patient numbers and require larger validation.

The table came from immunoSEQ multiplex PCR; TCRdb's copy has only in-frame clones and leaves some out. This table has about 61,000 clones, 80% to 90% appearing once. The CDR3 runs to 19 residues. Germline V CDR1 and CDR2: MGHRA, YSYEKL. With respect to this clone: Its matching antigen is unknown. The junction departs from the called germline gene at one end, perhaps through a read error.

The rearrangement links TRBV4-1 to TRBJ1-4; 8 nucleotides line up with TRBD1. This TCR was recovered from a human donor who received a combined kidney and bone marrow transplant. This specimen was Tregs from blood, taken before the transplant. In DNA form, the CDR3 reads TGCTCCAGCAGCCAAGATGCGGACAGGGCCCTTGCAACTAATGAAAAACTGTTTTTT. Protein: CSSSQDADRALATNEKLFF.